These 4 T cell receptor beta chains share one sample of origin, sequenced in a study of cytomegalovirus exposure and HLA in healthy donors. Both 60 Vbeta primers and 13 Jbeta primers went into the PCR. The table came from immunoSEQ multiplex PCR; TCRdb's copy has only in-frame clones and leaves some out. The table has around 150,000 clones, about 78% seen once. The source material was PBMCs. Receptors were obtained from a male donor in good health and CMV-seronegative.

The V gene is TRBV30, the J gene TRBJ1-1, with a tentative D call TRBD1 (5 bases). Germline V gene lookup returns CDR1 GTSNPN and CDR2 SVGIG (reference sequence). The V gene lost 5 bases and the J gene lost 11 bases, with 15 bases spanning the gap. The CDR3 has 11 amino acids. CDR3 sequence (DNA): TGTGCCTGGGAGGATGGGGCAGGGGCTTTCTTT. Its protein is CAWEDGAGAFF. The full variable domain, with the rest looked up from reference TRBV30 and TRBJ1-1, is SQTIHQWPATLVQPVGSPLSLECTVEGTSNPNLYWYRQAAGRGLQLLFYSVGIGQISSEVPQNLSASRPQDRQFILSSKKLLLSDSGFYLCAWEDGAGAFFGQGTRLTVV.

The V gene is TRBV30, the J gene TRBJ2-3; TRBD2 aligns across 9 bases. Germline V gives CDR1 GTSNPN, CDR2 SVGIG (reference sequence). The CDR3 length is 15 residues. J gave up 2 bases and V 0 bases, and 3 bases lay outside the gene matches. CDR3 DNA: TGTGCCTGGAGTGTAGGCGGGAGGGCCACAGATACGCAGTATTTT. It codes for CAWSVGGRATDTQYF.

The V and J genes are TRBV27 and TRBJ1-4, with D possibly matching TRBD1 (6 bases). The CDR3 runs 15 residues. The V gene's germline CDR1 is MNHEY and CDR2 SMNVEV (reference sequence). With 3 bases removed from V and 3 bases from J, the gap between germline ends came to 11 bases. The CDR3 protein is CASSFEGDANEKLFF. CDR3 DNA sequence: TGTGCCAGCAGTTTTGAGGGGGATGCTAATGAAAAACTGTTTTTT.

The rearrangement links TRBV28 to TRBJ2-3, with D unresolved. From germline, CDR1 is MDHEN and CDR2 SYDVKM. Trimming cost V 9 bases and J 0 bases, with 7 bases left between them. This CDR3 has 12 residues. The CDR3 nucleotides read TGTGCCAGTCTTTCTAGCACAGATACGCAGTATTTT. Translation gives CASLSSTDTQYF.